This entry features one T cell receptor beta chain sequence. Its antigen is currently unknown. This entry is derived from a study of T cell responses to AZD1222 COVID-19 vaccine. V lost 2 bases and J 4 bases, leaving 12 bases between the germline ends. The CDR3 runs to 13 residues. Germline CDR1 is GTSNPN and CDR2 is SVGIG (reference sequence). Study observations and caveats: Donor demographics were predominantly white British with a female majority; clonal diversity may be underestimated. Within unmutated variant regions lay the reported targets of nearly half of spike-specific TCRs.

Profiled with immunoSEQ multiplex PCR; TCRdb holds only in-frame clones, not every one. The data contain over 110,000 clones, roughly 90% of them seen just once; the ten biggest clones take up roughly 1.8%. This sequence joins TRBV30 and TRBJ2-7; D may match TRBD1 or TRBD2 (5 bases each). Sequenced here: peripheral blood, sampled on day 0 of AZD1222 vaccination. The clonotype comes from an adult in good health. The CDR3 spells CAWSTSREYEQYF. In DNA form, the CDR3 reads TGTGCCTGGAGTACCAGCAGGGAGTACGAGCAGTACTTC.